Presented here are 10 T cell receptor beta chains from one specimen sequenced in a study of blood T cell repertoires in COVID-19. Assay used: immunoSEQ multiplex PCR; TCRdb lists only in-frame clones, some missing. The sample lists 300,000 to 400,000 clones; around 87% were seen once. The sample was PBMCs or T cells enriched from blood (not recorded which). The receptors shown here come from a woman in her twenties or thirties with acute COVID-19.

The CDR3 DNA reads TGTGCCAGCAGCTTAGAGGGAGCCTACGAGCAGTACTTC. As protein: CASSLEGAYEQYF. The chain uses TRBV7-9 and TRBJ2-7; maybe TRBD2 (5 bases). The germline gives CDR1 SEHNR, CDR2 FQNEAQ (reference sequence). V gave up 1 base and J gave up 2 bases, with 6 bases separating them. The CDR3 consists of 13 residues.

This clone was detected once. J is TRBJ2-7 and V is TRBV5-1; TRBD1 might be the D (6 bases). Trimming removed 0 bases from V and 4 bases from J, with 14 bases in between. This CDR3 region has 15 residues. Per the germline V gene, CDR1 is SGHRS and CDR2 is YFSETQ. CDR3 protein: CASSLAGEGFYEQYF. The CDR3 DNA reads TGCGCCAGCAGCTTGGCAGGGGAAGGATTTTACGAGCAGTACTTC.

This chain links TRBV6-5 with TRBJ2-1; 9 bases fit TRBD1. Germline lookup yields CDR1 MNHEY and CDR2 SVGAGI. With 0 bases clipped from V and 5 bases from J, the junction kept 2 bases outside the gene matches. CDR3 length equals 15 residues. Here the CDR3 reads CASSYSGTGNNEQFF. Here the CDR3 DNA reads TGTGCCAGCAGTTACTCGGGGACAGGGAACAATGAGCAGTTCTTC.

This chain links TRBV19 with TRBJ2-7; 10 nucleotides align to TRBD1. Germline assignment: CDR1 LNHDA and CDR2 SQIVND (reference sequence). Trimming at V came to 6 bases and at J to 2 bases, leaving 7 bases not matched to a gene. There are 15 residues in the CDR3. CDR3 amino acids: CASSIGTGDTYEQYF. Written as DNA, the CDR3 is TGTGCCAGTAGCATCGGGACAGGGGACACCTACGAGCAGTACTTC. The full variable domain, in which reference TRBV19 and TRBJ2-7 provide the parts outside the CDR3, is DGGITQSPKYLFRKEGQNVTLSCEQNLNHDAMYWYRQDPGQGLRLIYYSQIVNDFQKGDIAEGYSVSREKKESFPLTVTSAQKNPTAFYLCASSIGTGDTYEQYFGPGTRLTVT.

The chain couples TRBV2 to TRBJ1-2, with D possibly matching TRBD1 (5 bases). Germline V gives CDR1 SNHLY, CDR2 FYNNEI. CDR3 size: 15 residues. V lost 4 bases and J lost 4, with 16 bases in between. In nucleotides, the CDR3 is TGTGCCAGCAGTGTGAGGCAGGGCCTTTCCTATGGCTACACCTTC. It encodes CASSVRQGLSYGYTF.

The gene calls are TRBV19 and TRBJ2-1; 12 bases align to TRBD2. Germline V lookup: CDR1 LNHDA, CDR2 SQIVND (reference sequence). The CDR3 length is 16 residues. V shed 6 bases and J 4 bases; nucleotides not matched to a gene: 7. CDR3 sequence (DNA): TGTGCCAGTAGCCTCAGAACTAGCGGGGGGTACAATGAGCAGTTCTTC. Amino acids: CASSLRTSGGYNEQFF.

The chain joins TRBV11-2 to TRBJ2-1, with D perhaps TRBD2 (5 bases). The V end lost 5 bases, the J end lost 2 bases, and 10 bases lay between the germline ends. This CDR3 is 14 amino acids long. The germline V gene encodes CDR1 SGHAT and CDR2 FQNNGV. CDR3 sequence reads: CASSPQTTYNEQFF. The CDR3 nucleotides read TGTGCCAGCAGCCCACAGACTACCTACAATGAGCAGTTCTTC.

This chain uses TRBV7-3 with TRBJ2-6; TRBD1 aligns across 7 bases. With 4 bases clipped from V and 2 bases from J, the junction kept 5 bases outside the gene matches. The CDR3 covers 16 residues. CDR1 and CDR2 from the germline V gene are SGHTA and FQGTGA. In DNA form, the CDR3 reads TGTGCCAGCAGCTCCTTGACAGGGACTGGGGCCAACGTCCTGACTTTC. This translates into CASSSLTGTGANVLTF.

The chain employs TRBV12-3 or TRBV12-4 and TRBJ1-1, with 7 bases fitting TRBD1. The CDR3 is made up of 13 amino acids. The V and J ends lost 3 bases and 3 bases, in that order; junction bases with no gene match: 1. The CDR3 nucleotides read TGTGCCAGCAGTTTGACAGGGCACACTGAAGCTTTCTTT. The encoded protein is CASSLTGHTEAFF.

About this clone itself: The junction departs from the called germline gene at one end, perhaps through a read error. V gene TRBV14 combines with J gene TRBJ2-3, with D possibly TRBD2 on 7 matching bases. In germline, CDR1 is SGHDN, CDR2 FVKESK. This CDR3 comprises 15 residues. The CDR3 DNA reads TGTGCCAGCAGTCAAGGGGGGGTTATCAGAGATACGCAGTATTTT. As protein: CASSQGGVIRDTQYF.